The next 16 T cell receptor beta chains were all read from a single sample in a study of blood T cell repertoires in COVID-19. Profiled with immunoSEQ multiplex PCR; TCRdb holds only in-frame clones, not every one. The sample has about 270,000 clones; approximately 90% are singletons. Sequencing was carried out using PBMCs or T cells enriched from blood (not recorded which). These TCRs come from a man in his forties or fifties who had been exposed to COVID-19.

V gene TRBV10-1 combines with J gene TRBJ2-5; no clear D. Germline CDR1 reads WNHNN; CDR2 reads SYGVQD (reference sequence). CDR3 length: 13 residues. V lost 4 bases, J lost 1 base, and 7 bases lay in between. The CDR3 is CASSVRSQETQYF. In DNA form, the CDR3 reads TGCGCCAGCAGTGTAAGGAGCCAAGAGACCCAGTACTTC.

CDR3 sequence (DNA): TGTGCCAGCAACTCAGGGTTGAACACTGAAGCTTTCTTT. Protein: CASNSGLNTEAFF. The chain employs TRBV27 and TRBJ1-1; D perhaps matches TRBD1 (5 bases). V lost 7 bases, J lost 0 bases, and 9 bases lay in between. The germline gives CDR1 MNHEY, CDR2 SMNVEV (reference sequence). This CDR3 has 13 amino acids.

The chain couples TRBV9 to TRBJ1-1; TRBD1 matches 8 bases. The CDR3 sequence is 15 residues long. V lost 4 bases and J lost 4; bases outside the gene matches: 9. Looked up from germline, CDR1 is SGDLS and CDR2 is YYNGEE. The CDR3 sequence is CASSFAGGRGTEAFF. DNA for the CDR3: TGTGCCAGCAGCTTCGCAGGGGGCAGGGGCACTGAAGCTTTCTTT.

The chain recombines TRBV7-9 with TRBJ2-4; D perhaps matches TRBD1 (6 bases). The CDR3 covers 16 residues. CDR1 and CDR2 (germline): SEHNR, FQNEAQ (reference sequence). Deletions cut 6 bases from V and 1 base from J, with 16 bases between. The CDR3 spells CASRPTGSFAKNIQYF. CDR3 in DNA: TGTGCCAGCAGGCCGACAGGCAGTTTCGCCAAAAACATTCAGTACTTC. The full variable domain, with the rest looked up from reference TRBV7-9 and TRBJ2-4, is DTGVSQNPRHKITKRGQNVTFRCDPISEHNRLYWYRQTLGQGPEFLTYFQNEAQLEKSRLLSDRFSAERPKGSFSTLEIQRTEQGDSAMYLCASRPTGSFAKNIQYFGAGTRLSVL.

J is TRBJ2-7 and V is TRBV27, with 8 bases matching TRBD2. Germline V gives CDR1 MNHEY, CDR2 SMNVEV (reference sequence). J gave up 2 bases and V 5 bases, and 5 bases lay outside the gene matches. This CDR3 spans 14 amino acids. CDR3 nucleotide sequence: TGTGCCAGCAGTCCGAGACTAGCGACCTACGAGCAGTACTTC. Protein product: CASSPRLATYEQYF.

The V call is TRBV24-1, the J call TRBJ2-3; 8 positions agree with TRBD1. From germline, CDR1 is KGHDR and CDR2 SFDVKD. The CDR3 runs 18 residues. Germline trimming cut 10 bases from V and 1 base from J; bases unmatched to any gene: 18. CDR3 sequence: CATSRSYQGAVGTDTQYF. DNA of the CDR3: TGTGCCACAAGCAGAAGCTATCAGGGGGCCGTTGGCACAGATACGCAGTATTTT.

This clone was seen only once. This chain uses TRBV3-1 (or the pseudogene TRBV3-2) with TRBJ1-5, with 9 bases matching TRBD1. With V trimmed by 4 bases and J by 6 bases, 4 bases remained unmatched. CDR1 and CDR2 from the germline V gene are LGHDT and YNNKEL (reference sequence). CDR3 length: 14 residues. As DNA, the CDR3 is TGTGCCAGCAGCCGGACAGGGGCGGCTCAGCCCCAGCATTTT. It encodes CASSRTGAAQPQHF.

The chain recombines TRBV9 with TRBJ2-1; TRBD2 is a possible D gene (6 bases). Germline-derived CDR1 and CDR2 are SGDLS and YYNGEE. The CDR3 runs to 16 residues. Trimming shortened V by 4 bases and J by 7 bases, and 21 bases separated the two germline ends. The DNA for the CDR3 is TGTGCCAGCAGCCCCATGGGGCGGGAAATTGGTAATGAGCAGTTCTTC. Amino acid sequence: CASSPMGREIGNEQFF. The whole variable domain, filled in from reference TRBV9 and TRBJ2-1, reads DSGVTQTPKHLITATGQRVTLRCSPRSGDLSVYWYQQSLDQGLQFLIQYYNGEERAKGNILERFSAQQFPDLHSELNLSSLELGDSALYFCASSPMGREIGNEQFFGPGTRLTVL.

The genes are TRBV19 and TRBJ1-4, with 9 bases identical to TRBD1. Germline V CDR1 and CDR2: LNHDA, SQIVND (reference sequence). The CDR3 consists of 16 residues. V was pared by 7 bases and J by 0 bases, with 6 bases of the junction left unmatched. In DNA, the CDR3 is TGTGCCAGTATCCCGACAGGGGGTGCAACTAATGAAAAACTGTTTTTT. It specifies CASIPTGGATNEKLFF.

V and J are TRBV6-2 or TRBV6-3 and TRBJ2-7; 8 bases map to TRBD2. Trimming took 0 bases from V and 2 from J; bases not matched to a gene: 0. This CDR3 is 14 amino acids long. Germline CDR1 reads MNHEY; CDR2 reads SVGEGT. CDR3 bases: TGTGCCAGCAGTTACTCGACTAGCGCCTACGAGCAGTACTTC. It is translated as CASSYSTSAYEQYF.

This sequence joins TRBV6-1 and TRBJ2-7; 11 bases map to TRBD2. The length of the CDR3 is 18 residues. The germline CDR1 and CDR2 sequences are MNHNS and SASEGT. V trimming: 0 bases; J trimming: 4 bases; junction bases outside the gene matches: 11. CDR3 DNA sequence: TGTGCCAGCAGTGAAGCGCGTTGGGCTAGCGGGAGGTTGTACGAGCAGTACTTC. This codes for CASSEARWASGRLYEQYF.

CDR3 nucleotides: TGTGCCAGCAGCAACACAGGGTACGGAAACACCATATATTTT. Protein sequence: CASSNTGYGNTIYF. The chain employs TRBV7-2 and TRBJ1-3; the D gene is possibly TRBD1 (6 bases). The germline CDR1 and CDR2 sequences are SGHTA and FQGNSA. V was shortened by 5 bases and J by 4 bases, with 12 bases between the two germline ends. CDR3 length: 14 residues.

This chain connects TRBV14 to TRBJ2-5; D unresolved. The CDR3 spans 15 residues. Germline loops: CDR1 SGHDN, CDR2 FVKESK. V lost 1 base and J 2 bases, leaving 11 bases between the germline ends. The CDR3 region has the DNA TGTGCCAGCAGCCAAGGTCGCTGGCAGCAAGAGACCCAGTACTTC. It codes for CASSQGRWQQETQYF. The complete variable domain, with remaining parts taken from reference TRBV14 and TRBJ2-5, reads EAGVTQFPSHSVIEKGQTVTLRCDPISGHDNLYWYRRVMGKEIKFLLHFVKESKQDESGMPNNRFLAERTGGTYSTLKVQPAELEDSGVYFCASSQGRWQQETQYFGPGTRLLVL.

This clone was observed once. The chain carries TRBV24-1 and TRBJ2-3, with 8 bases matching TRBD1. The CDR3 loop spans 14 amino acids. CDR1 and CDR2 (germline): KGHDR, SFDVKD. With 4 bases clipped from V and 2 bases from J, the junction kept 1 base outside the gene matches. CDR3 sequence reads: CATSETGATDTQYF. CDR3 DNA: TGTGCCACCAGTGAGACAGGGGCCACAGATACGCAGTATTTT.

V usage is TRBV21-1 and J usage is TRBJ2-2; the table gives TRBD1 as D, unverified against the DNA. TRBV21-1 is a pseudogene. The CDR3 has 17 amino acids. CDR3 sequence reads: CASSKRDRGRENGELFF. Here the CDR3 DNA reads TGTGCCAGCAGCAAAAGGGACAGGGGCCGGGAAAACGGGGAGCTGTTTTTT.

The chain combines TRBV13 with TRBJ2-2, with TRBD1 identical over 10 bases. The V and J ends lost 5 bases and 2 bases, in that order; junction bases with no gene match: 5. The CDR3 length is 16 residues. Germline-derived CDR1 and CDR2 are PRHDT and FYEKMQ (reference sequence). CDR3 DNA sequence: TGTGCCAGCAGCGCAGGGACAGGGGTCAACACCGGGGAGCTGTTTTTT. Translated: CASSAGTGVNTGELFF.